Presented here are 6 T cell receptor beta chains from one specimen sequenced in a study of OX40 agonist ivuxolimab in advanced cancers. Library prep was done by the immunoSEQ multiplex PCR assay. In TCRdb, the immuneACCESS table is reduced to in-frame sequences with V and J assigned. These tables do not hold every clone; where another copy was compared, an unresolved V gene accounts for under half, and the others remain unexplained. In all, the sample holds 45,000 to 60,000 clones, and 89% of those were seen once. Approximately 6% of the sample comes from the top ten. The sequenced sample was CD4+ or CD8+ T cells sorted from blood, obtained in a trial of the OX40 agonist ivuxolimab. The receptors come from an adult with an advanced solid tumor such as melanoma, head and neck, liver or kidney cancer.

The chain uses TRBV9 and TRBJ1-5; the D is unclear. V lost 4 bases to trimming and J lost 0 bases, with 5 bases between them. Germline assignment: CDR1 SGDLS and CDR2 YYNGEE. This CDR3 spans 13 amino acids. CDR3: CASSTHSNQPQHF. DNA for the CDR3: TGTGCCAGCAGCACCCATAGCAATCAGCCCCAGCATTTT.

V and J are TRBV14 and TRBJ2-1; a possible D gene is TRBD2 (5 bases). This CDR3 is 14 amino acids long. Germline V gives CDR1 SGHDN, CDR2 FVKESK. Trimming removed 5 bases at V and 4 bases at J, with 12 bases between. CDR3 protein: CASSYSRGYNEQFF. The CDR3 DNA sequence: TGTGCCAGCAGCTACAGCCGGGGATACAATGAGCAGTTCTTC.

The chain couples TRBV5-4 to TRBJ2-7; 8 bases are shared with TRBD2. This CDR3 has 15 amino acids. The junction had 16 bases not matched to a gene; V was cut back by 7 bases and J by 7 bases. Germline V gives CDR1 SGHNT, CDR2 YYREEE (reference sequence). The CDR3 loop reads CASSSGGAPSTEQYF. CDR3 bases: TGTGCCAGCTCCTCGGGAGGGGCGCCAAGCACGGAGCAGTACTTC.

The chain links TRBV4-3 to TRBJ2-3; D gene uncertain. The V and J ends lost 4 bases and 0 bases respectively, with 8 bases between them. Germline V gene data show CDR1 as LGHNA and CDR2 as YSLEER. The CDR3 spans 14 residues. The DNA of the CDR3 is TGCGCCAGCAGCCTAGGGCTGAGCACAGATACGCAGTATTTT. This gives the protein CASSLGLSTDTQYF.

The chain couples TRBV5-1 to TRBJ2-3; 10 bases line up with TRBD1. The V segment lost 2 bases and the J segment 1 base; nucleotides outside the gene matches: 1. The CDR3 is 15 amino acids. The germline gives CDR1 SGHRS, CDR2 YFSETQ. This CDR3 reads CASSFGTGGTDTQYF. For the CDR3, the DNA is TGCGCCAGCAGCTTCGGGACAGGGGGCACAGATACGCAGTATTTT.

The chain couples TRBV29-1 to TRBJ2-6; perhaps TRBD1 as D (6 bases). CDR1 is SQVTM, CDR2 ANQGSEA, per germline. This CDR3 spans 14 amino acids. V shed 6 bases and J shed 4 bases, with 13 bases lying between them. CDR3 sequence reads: CSVAGARGANVLTF. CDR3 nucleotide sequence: TGCAGCGTCGCAGGGGCTCGCGGGGCCAACGTCCTGACTTTC.